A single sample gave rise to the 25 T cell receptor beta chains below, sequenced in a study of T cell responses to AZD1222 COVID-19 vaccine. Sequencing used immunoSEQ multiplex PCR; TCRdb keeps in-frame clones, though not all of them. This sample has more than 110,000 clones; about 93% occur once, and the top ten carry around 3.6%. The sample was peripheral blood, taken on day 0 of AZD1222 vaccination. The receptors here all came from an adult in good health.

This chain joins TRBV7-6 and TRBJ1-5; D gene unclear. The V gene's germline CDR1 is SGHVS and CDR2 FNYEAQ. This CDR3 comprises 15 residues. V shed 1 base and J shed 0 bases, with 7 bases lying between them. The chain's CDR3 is CASSLGSYSNQPQHF. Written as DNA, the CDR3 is TGTGCCAGCAGCTTAGGGAGTTATAGCAATCAGCCCCAGCATTTT.

In DNA form, the CDR3 reads TGTGCCAGCAGTCCATCGTCGGGGTACGAGCAGTACTTC. Its protein product is CASSPSSGYEQYF. The rearrangement links TRBV27 to TRBJ2-7; a possible D gene is TRBD2 (5 bases). V was clipped by 5 bases and J by 4 bases, with 12 bases between them. The CDR3 loop spans 13 amino acids. Germline CDR1 MNHEY, CDR2 SMNVEV (reference sequence).

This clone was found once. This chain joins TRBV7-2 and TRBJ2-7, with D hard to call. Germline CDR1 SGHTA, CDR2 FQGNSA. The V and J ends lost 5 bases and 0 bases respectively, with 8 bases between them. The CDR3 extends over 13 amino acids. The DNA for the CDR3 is TGTGCCAGCAGCCTCGAGAGCTCCTACGAGCAGTACTTC. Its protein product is CASSLESSYEQYF. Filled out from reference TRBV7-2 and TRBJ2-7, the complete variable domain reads GAGVSQSPSNKVTEKGKDVELRCDPISGHTALYWYRQSLGQGLEFLIYFQGNSAPDKSGLPSDRFSAERTGGSVSTLTIQRTQQEDSAVYLCASSLESSYEQYFGPGTRLTVT.

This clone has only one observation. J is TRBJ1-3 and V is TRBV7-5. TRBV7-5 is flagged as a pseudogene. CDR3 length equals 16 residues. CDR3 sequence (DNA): TGTGTCAGAAGCTTCAGGGCGGGGGCCGCTGGAAACACCATATATTTT. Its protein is CVRSFRAGAAGNTIYF.

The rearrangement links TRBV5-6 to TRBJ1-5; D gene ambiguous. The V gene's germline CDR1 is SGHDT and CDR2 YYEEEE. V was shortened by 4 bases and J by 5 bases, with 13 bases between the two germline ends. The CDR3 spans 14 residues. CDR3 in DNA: TGTGCCAGCAGCCCGGACGGCCAGCATCAGCCCCAGCATTTT. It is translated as CASSPDGQHQPQHF.

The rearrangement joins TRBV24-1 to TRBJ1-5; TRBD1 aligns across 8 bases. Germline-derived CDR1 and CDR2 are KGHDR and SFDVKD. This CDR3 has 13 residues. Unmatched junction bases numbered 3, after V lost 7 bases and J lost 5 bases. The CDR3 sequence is CATRGGQDQPQHF. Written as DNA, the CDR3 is TGTGCCACCAGGGGGGGACAGGATCAGCCCCAGCATTTT.

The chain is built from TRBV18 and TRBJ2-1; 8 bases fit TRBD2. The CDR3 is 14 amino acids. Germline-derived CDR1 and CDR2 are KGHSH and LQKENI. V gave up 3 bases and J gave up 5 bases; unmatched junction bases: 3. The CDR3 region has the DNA TGTGCCAGCTCACCGCTTAGCGGGGACAATGAGCAGTTCTTC. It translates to CASSPLSGDNEQFF.

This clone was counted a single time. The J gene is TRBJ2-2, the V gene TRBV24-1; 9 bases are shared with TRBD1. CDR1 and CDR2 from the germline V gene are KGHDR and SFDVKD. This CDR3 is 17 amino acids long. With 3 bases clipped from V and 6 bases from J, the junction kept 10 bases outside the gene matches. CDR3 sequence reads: CATSDPPGDRAAGELFF. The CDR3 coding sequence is TGTGCCACCAGTGATCCACCCGGGGACAGGGCCGCCGGGGAGCTGTTTTTT.

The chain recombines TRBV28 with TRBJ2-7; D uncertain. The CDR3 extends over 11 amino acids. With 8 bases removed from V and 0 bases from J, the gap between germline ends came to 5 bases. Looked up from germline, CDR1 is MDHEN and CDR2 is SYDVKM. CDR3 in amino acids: CASADSYEQYF. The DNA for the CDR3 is TGTGCCAGCGCGGACTCCTACGAGCAGTACTTC.

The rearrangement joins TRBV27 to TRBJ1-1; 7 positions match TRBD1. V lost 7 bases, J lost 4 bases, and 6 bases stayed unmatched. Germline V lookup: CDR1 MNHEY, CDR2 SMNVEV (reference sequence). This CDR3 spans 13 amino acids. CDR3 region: CASISQGFTEAFF. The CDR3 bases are TGTGCCAGCATATCACAGGGGTTCACTGAAGCTTTCTTT.

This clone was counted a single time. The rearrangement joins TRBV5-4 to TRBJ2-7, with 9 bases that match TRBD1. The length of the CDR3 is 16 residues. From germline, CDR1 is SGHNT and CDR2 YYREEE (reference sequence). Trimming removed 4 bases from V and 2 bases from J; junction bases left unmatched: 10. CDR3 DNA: TGTGCCAGCAGCCCAGGGACAGGGATCGGAGCCTACGAGCAGTACTTC. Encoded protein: CASSPGTGIGAYEQYF.

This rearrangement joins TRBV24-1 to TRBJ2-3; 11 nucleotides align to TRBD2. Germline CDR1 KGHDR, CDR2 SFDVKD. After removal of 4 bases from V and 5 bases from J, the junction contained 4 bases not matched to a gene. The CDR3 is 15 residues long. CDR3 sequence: CATSEPLAGVDTQYF. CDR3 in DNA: TGTGCCACCAGTGAACCACTAGCGGGAGTAGATACGCAGTATTTT.

The CDR3 coding sequence is TGTGCCAGCAGTTTAGTTTCTGGGGGGACAGGGGGCTACGAGCAGTACTTC. Its translation is CASSLVSGGTGGYEQYF. The chain combines TRBV27 with TRBJ2-7; 11 nucleotides line up with TRBD1. The junction had 9 bases not matched to a gene; V was cut back by 2 bases and J by 3 bases. Germline loops: CDR1 MNHEY, CDR2 SMNVEV (reference sequence). The CDR3 has 17 residues.

The DNA of the CDR3 is TGTGCCAGCAGTTTCGTGGCAGCGAGGACTGAAGCTTTCTTT. Translation: CASSFVAARTEAFF. V gene TRBV27 combines with J gene TRBJ1-1; D remains ambiguous. The CDR3 covers 14 residues. Trimming removed 3 bases at V and 5 bases at J, with 13 bases between. Germline V gives CDR1 MNHEY, CDR2 SMNVEV (reference sequence).

CDR3 sequence reads: CASSKGPKDQPQHF. CDR3 bases: TGTGCCAGCAGCAAAGGGCCCAAAGATCAGCCCCAGCATTTT. The V gene is TRBV3-1 (or the pseudogene TRBV3-2), the J gene TRBJ1-5; D is unclear. The CDR3 has 14 residues. The V and J ends lost 5 bases and 5 bases respectively, with 13 bases between them. CDR1 and CDR2 from the germline V gene are LGHDT and YNNKEL (reference sequence).

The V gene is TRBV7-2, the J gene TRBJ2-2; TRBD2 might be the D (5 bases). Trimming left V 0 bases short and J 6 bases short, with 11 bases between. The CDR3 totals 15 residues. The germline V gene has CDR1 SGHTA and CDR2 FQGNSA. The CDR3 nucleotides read TGTGCCAGCAGCTTAGCCCGGGGTGGCGCCGGGGAGCTGTTTTTT. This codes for CASSLARGGAGELFF.

The CDR3 protein is CASSRAGPGLNTEAFF. The CDR3 DNA is TGTGCCAGCAGTCGTGCAGGTCCCGGGCTCAACACTGAAGCTTTCTTT. This rearrangement joins TRBV7-6 to TRBJ1-1; D call uncertain. CDR3 size: 16 residues. Germline V gene lookup returns CDR1 SGHVS and CDR2 FNYEAQ. Trimming took off 6 bases at V and 2 bases at J, with 19 bases between the two ends.

CDR3 in amino acids: CASSPRDFSYNEQFF. As DNA, the CDR3 is TGCGCCAGCAGCCCTAGGGACTTCTCCTACAATGAGCAGTTCTTC. V is TRBV4-1 and J is TRBJ2-1, with D tentatively TRBD2 (6 bases). CDR1 is MGHRA and CDR2 is YSYEKL in the germline V gene. The CDR3 runs 15 residues. The V end was cut by 4 bases, the J end by 0 bases, with 10 bases between.

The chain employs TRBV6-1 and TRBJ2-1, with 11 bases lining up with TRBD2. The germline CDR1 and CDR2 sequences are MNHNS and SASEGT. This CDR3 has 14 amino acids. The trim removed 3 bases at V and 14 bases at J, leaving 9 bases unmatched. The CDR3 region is CASSEAISGRAEFF. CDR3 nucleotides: TGTGCCAGCAGTGAGGCTATTAGCGGGAGGGCCGAGTTCTTC.

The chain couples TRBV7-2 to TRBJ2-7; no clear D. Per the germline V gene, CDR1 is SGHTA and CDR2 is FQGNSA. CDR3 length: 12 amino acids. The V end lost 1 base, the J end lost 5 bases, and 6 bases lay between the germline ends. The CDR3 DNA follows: TGTGCCAGCAGCTTAGTTTTCGACGAGCAGTACTTC. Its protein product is CASSLVFDEQYF.

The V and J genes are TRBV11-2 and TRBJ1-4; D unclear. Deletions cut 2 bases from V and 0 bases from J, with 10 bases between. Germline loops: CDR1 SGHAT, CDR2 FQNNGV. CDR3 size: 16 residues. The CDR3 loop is CASSLSYRSTNEKLFF. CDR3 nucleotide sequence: TGTGCCAGCAGCTTATCCTACAGATCAACTAATGAAAAACTGTTTTTT.

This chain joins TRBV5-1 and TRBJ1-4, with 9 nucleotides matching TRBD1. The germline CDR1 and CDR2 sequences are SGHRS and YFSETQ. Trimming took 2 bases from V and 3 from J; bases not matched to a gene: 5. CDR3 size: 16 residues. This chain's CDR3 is CASSLLTGGPNEKLFF. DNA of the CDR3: TGCGCCAGCAGCTTACTTACAGGGGGCCCTAATGAAAAACTGTTTTTT.

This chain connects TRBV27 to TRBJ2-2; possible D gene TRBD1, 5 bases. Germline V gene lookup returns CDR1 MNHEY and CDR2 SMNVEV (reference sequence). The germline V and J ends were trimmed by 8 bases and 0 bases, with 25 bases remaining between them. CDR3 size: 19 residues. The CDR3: CASFFFYQGPTANTGELFF. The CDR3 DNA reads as TGTGCCAGCTTCTTTTTTTATCAGGGCCCCACCGCGAACACCGGGGAGCTGTTTTTT.

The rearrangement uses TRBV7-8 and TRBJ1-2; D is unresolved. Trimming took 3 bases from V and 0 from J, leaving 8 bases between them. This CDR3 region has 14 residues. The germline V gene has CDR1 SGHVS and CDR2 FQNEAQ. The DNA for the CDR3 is TGTGCCAGCAGCTTGCGCGAGACTAACTATGGCTACACCTTC. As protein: CASSLRETNYGYTF. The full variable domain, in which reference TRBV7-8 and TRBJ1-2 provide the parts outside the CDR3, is GAGVSQSPRYKVAKRGQDVALRCDPISGHVSLFWYQQALGQGPEFLTYFQNEAQLDKSGLPSDRFFAERPEGSVSTLKIQRTQQEDSAVYLCASSLRETNYGYTFGSGTRLTVV.

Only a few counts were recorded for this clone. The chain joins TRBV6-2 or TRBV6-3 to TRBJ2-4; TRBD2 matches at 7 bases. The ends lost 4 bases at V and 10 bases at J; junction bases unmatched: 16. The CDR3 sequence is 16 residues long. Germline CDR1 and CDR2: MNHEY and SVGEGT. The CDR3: CASSSVERGIPIIQYF. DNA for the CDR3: TGTGCCAGCAGTTCGGTAGAGCGGGGCATACCTATAATTCAGTACTTC.